This T cell receptor (beta chain) emerged from a study of vaccination effects on CD4 cells after COVID-19. The wider study: It was two doses of either the BNT162b2 or mRNA-1273 vaccine that participants received. Findings and caveats of the study: Spike-reactive clones detected post-vaccine in convalescents consisted mainly of new vaccine-induced clones.

TCRdb's copy holds only in-frame clones and misses some; the assay was immunoSEQ multiplex PCR. The sample has 60,000 to 75,000 clones; over 65% are singletons. CDR3 length: 12 residues. V was pared by 3 bases and J by 8 bases, with 10 bases between. Germline lookup yields CDR1 DFQATT and CDR2 SNEGSKA (reference sequence). Of note for this clone: Its antigen is unknown.

ViraFEST expansion of antigen-specific CD4+ T cells with viral peptide pools preceded sequencing. Following a roughly ten-day culture, CD4+ T cells were purified. This individual contracted SARS-CoV-2 between March and December 2020, as verified by PCR. Culturing of 2 million to 2.5 million PBMC per well took place with approximately 10 IU/ml IL-2 and 10 ug/ml peptides. Half-medium changes using IL-2 medium occurred on days 3 and 7. Material: CD4+ T cells from PBMCs cultured with HIV peptides, obtained before COVID-19 vaccination. The subset here: HIV-1 Nef peptide pool negative control/reference culture. The chain recombines TRBV20-1 with TRBJ1-4; D remains unclear. This receptor was identified in a human donor who had a prior SARS-CoV-2 infection. The CDR3 DNA reads as TGCAGTGCTAGTAGGGCCGGGGAAAAACTGTTTTTT. It specifies CSASRAGEKLFF.